The clone carrying this T cell receptor beta chain was found a few times. Its antigen is unknown. The junction and the germline gene differ at one end; a read error may be behind it. Broader study findings: Tumor memory CD4+ T cell TCR gene usage clustered with blood and lymph node memory CD4+ cells and lymph node naive CD4+ cells. Greatest tumor Treg TCR overlap was with tumor naive CD4+ cells.

Germline V gives CDR1 SGDLS, CDR2 YYNGEE. The CDR3 length is 12 residues. CD25-based Treg depletion was applied to purified naive CD4+ T cells. After constant-region reverse-primer amplification, full-length variable regions underwent semi-nested PCR with Nested Universal Primer A. Via MiXCR, TCRdb re-called the 5' RACE reads, giving one row per CDR3 protein. The sample yields 55,000 to 75,000 distinct CDR3 sequences, almost 30% seen once. Sequencing was carried out using tumor-infiltrating naive CD4+ T cells sorted from the breast tumor. This sample's subset: naive CD4+ T cells, CD4+CD45RA+CD25-. This receptor was identified in a female donor with breast cancer. This rearrangement joins TRBV9 to TRBJ1-2; D may be TRBD1 (5 bases). CDR3 DNA sequence: TGTGCTAGCAGCAGGGACGCGGGGGGCTACACCTTC. Translated: CASSRDAGGYTF.